This passage covers 20 T cell receptor beta chains from one sample sequenced in a study of identical twins. TCRdb called the 5' RACE reads again in MiXCR, with one record for every CDR3 protein. The sample shows around 1.7 million distinct CDR3 sequences, about 30% of them seen only once. The specimen was cord blood. The receptor source for this set is a newborn girl in good health.

The chain joins TRBV4-1 to TRBJ1-1, with 12 positions matching TRBD1. Trimming cost V 2 bases and J 5 bases; bases outside gene matches: 9. CDR3 length: 17 residues. Germline CDR1 MGHRA, CDR2 YSYEKL. CDR3 protein: CASSQISWDRGQTEAFF. Here the CDR3 DNA reads TGCGCCAGCAGCCAAATCTCCTGGGACAGGGGGCAAACTGAAGCTTTCTTT.

The rearrangement joins TRBV5-1 to TRBJ1-2, with D unclear. The CDR3 is 15 residues long. The V gene's germline CDR1 is SGHRS and CDR2 YFSETQ. V was cut by 4 bases and J by 0 bases, with 13 bases left in between. CDR3 nucleotides: TGCGCCAGCAGCCCCCGGACGGAGGCTAACTATGGCTACACCTTC. Translating it yields CASSPRTEANYGYTF.

This clonotype was seen more than once but under ten times. The chain links TRBV12-3 or TRBV12-4 to TRBJ2-3, with TRBD2 matching over 10 bases. The trim removed 6 bases at V and 4 bases at J, leaving 7 bases unmatched. CDR3 length: 15 residues. The CDR3 protein is CASSPLAGRADTQYF. CDR3 coding DNA: TGTGCCAGCAGCCCACTAGCGGGGCGGGCAGATACGCAGTATTTT.

This clonotype was recorded at least ten times. The V call is TRBV20-1, the J call TRBJ2-3; 7 nucleotides agree with TRBD2. The CDR3 loop spans 14 amino acids. J was trimmed by 1 base and V by 5 bases; bases with no gene match: 6. Germline loops: CDR1 DFQATT, CDR2 SNEGSKA (reference sequence). CDR3 sequence (DNA): TGCAGTGCTTACGGACTAGGCCGCACAGATACGCAGTATTTT. It specifies CSAYGLGRTDTQYF.

The gene calls are TRBV20-1 and TRBJ2-7; 9 bases line up with TRBD2. CDR3 size: 14 residues. The trim removed 3 bases at V and 4 bases at J, leaving 7 bases unmatched. Germline CDR1 DFQATT, CDR2 SNEGSKA (reference sequence). CDR3 sequence: CSARGLAAPYEQYF. DNA for the CDR3: TGCAGTGCTAGGGGACTAGCCGCCCCTTACGAGCAGTACTTC.

V and J are TRBV5-1 and TRBJ2-3; 7 bases match TRBD2. The CDR3 sequence is 14 residues long. Unmatched junction bases numbered 4, after V lost 0 bases and J lost 6 bases. Looked up from germline, CDR1 is SGHRS and CDR2 is YFSETQ. The CDR3 sequence is CASSLAWGGDTQYF. CDR3 nucleotide sequence: TGCGCCAGCAGCTTGGCCTGGGGGGGGGATACGCAGTATTTT.

The chain combines TRBV12-3 or TRBV12-4 with TRBJ1-1, with D maybe TRBD1 (5 bases). This CDR3 has 14 amino acids. The V end was cut by 5 bases, the J end by 0 bases, with 10 bases between. The CDR3 DNA follows: TGTGCCAGCAGTGGGGGACGTCTGAACACTGAAGCTTTCTTT. Translation gives CASSGGRLNTEAFF.

The chain couples TRBV2 to TRBJ2-1; 9 positions match TRBD2. Germline V gene lookup returns CDR1 SNHLY and CDR2 FYNNEI. This CDR3 is 15 amino acids long. The trim removed 3 bases at V and 2 bases at J, leaving 2 bases unmatched. The CDR3 nucleotides read TGTGCCAGCAGTGATAGCGGGGGTCCCTACAATGAGCAGTTCTTC. The encoded protein is CASSDSGGPYNEQFF.

The chain has TRBV6-6 and TRBJ1-5; 7 bases map to TRBD1. This CDR3 comprises 16 residues. The V segment lost 7 bases and the J segment 2 bases; nucleotides outside the gene matches: 11. CDR1 is MNHNY, CDR2 SVGAGI, per germline (reference sequence). CDR3 in amino acids: CASIKGAARGNQPQHF. CDR3 bases: TGTGCCAGCATCAAGGGGGCGGCTAGGGGCAATCAGCCCCAGCATTTT.

This clonotype was seen only a few times. The V gene is TRBV4-1, the J gene TRBJ1-2, with 7 nucleotides matching TRBD1. The germline V gene encodes CDR1 MGHRA and CDR2 YSYEKL. Unmatched junction bases numbered 11, after V lost 2 bases and J lost 8 bases. The CDR3 covers 15 residues. In nucleotides, the CDR3 is TGCGCCAGCAGCCAATCCCGGGGACAGCCGGGCGGCTACACCTTC. It codes for CASSQSRGQPGGYTF.

V gene TRBV6-6 combines with J gene TRBJ2-4, with TRBD1 matching 7 bases. Judging by the DNA end, TRBJ2-7 fits better; the J call may be wrong. CDR1 is MNHNY, CDR2 SVGAGI, per germline (reference sequence). CDR3 length: 13 residues. This CDR3 reads CASSTTGADEQYF. The CDR3 coding sequence is TGTGCCAGCAGTACTACAGGGGCCGACGAGCAGTACTTC.

V and J are TRBV20-1 and TRBJ1-5, with D maybe TRBD1 (5 bases). V lost 0 bases and J 1 base, leaving 13 bases between the germline ends. Germline-derived CDR1 and CDR2 are DFQATT and SNEGSKA (reference sequence). The CDR3 sequence is 16 residues long. The CDR3 DNA is TGCAGTGCTAGAGATTGGGGGGGGGTAAGCAATCAGCCCCAGCATTTT. Translated: CSARDWGGVSNQPQHF.

This clonotype came up a few times. The rearrangement uses TRBV10-2 and TRBJ2-1; D is uncertain. V was trimmed by 6 bases and J by 7 bases, leaving 4 bases between them. The CDR3 sequence is 10 residues long. Looked up from germline, CDR1 is WSHSY and CDR2 is SAAADI. In DNA form, the CDR3 reads TGCGCCAGCAGCACAAATGAGCAGTTCTTC. Its translation is CASSTNEQFF.

The chain recombines TRBV20-1 with TRBJ2-2, with unresolved D. The germline V and J ends were trimmed by 2 bases and 0 bases, with 13 bases remaining between them. Germline loops: CDR1 DFQATT, CDR2 SNEGSKA (reference sequence). There are 16 residues in the CDR3. The CDR3 DNA reads as TGCAGTGCTAGAAGTCTCCGCGAGGCGAACACCGGGGAGCTGTTTTTT. Residues: CSARSLREANTGELFF.

In this sample, this clonotype turned up many times. This chain uses TRBV2 with TRBJ2-7, with D possibly TRBD2 on 6 matching bases. The germline gives CDR1 SNHLY, CDR2 FYNNEI. This CDR3 comprises 13 residues. Trimming removed 5 bases from V and 2 bases from J, with 10 bases in between. CDR3 residues: CASSPSATYEQYF. The CDR3 bases are TGTGCCAGCAGTCCTAGCGCAACCTACGAGCAGTACTTC.

This clonotype has just a few counts. This rearrangement joins TRBV7-2 to TRBJ2-3, with TRBD2 identical over 14 bases. This CDR3 contains 17 residues. V gave up 2 bases and J gave up 5 bases; unmatched junction bases: 6. The V gene's germline CDR1 is SGHTA and CDR2 FQGNSA. The CDR3 region has the DNA TGTGCCAGCAGCTTACCACTGGGACTAGCGGGAGTAGATACGCAGTATTTT. Encoded protein: CASSLPLGLAGVDTQYF.

There are a few counts of this clonotype. The J gene is TRBJ2-3, the V gene TRBV18, with TRBD1 matching over 8 bases. Germline-derived CDR1 and CDR2 are KGHSH and LQKENI. V was clipped by 3 bases and J by 4 bases; unmatched bases: 6. The CDR3 consists of 15 residues. CDR3 region: CASSPGQVVADTQYF. For the CDR3, the DNA is TGTGCCAGCTCACCGGGACAGGTCGTTGCAGATACGCAGTATTTT.

This clonotype has at least ten counts. V usage is TRBV20-1 and J usage is TRBJ2-7, with 9 bases lining up with TRBD2. With 4 bases clipped from V and 2 bases from J, the junction kept 15 bases outside the gene matches. There are 17 residues in the CDR3. In germline, CDR1 is DFQATT, CDR2 SNEGSKA (reference sequence). The CDR3 loop reads CSANKVSTKREAYEQYF. The CDR3, as DNA: TGCAGTGCTAACAAGGTCTCCACGAAGCGGGAGGCCTACGAGCAGTACTTC.

The chain employs TRBV11-2 and TRBJ2-7; the match to TRBD1 covers 8 bases. The CDR3 has 15 residues. With V trimmed by 0 bases and J by 3 bases, 4 bases remained unmatched. Germline CDR1 SGHAT, CDR2 FQNNGV. The CDR3: CASSLDLTGVYEQYF. DNA for the CDR3: TGTGCCAGCAGCTTAGATCTGACAGGGGTCTACGAGCAGTACTTC.

This clonotype appeared many times. The V and J genes are TRBV6-6 and TRBJ2-7; maybe TRBD1 (5 bases). Trimming left V 9 bases short and J 0 bases short, with 12 bases between. Germline V gene data show CDR1 as MNHNY and CDR2 as SVGAGI (reference sequence). This CDR3 comprises 13 residues. CDR3 in DNA: TGTGCCAGTTTGAGAGACAGCTCCTACGAGCAGTACTTC. Encoded protein: CASLRDSSYEQYF.